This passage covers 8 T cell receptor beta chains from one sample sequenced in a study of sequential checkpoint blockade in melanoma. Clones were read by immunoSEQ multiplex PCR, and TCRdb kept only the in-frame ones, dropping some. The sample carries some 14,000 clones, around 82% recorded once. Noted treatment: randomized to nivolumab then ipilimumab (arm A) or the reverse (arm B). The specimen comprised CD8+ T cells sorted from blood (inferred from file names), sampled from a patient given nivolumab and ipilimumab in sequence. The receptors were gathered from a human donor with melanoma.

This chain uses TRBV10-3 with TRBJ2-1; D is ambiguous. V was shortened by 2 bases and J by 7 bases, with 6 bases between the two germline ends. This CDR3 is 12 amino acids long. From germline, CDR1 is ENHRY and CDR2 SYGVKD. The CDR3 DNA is TGTGCCATCAGTGAGAACAGTAATGAGCAGTTCTTC. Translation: CAISENSNEQFF.

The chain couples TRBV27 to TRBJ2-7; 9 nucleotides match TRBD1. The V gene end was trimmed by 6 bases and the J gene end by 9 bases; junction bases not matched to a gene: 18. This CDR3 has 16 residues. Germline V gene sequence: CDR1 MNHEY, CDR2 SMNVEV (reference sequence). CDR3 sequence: CASSYLPGTGTWGQYF. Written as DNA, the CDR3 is TGTGCCAGCAGCTATCTTCCGGGGACAGGGACCTGGGGGCAGTACTTC.

CDR3 coding DNA: TGTGCCAGTAGTCCTGGACAGGGGATCGGGACCCAGTACTTC. It encodes CASSPGQGIGTQYF. This chain joins TRBV19 and TRBJ2-5; 9 nucleotides agree with TRBD1. J gave up 7 bases and V 5 bases, and 8 bases lay outside the gene matches. Germline V gene data show CDR1 as LNHDA and CDR2 as SQIVND (reference sequence). This CDR3 has 14 amino acids.

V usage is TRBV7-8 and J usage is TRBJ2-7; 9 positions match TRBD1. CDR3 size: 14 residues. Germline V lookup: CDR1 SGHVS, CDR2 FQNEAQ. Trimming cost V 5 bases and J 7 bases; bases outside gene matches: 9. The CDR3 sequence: CASSQTGGSREQYF. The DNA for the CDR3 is TGTGCCAGCAGCCAGACAGGGGGGAGTCGAGAGCAGTACTTC.

This CDR3 reads CASLRDSYTIYF. The CDR3 nucleotides read TGTGCCAGCTTGAGGGACAGCTACACCATATATTTT. The chain employs TRBV7-9 and TRBJ1-3; 7 bases agree with TRBD1. The CDR3 is 12 residues long. The junction had 6 bases not matched to a gene; V was cut back by 8 bases and J by 8 bases. Germline CDR1 reads SEHNR; CDR2 reads FQNEAQ (reference sequence). The whole variable domain, remainder taken from reference TRBV7-9 and TRBJ1-3, is DTGVSQNPRHKITKRGQNVTFRCDPISEHNRLYWYRQTLGQGPEFLTYFQNEAQLEKSRLLSDRFSAERPKGSFSTLEIQRTEQGDSAMYLCASLRDSYTIYFGEGSWLTVV.

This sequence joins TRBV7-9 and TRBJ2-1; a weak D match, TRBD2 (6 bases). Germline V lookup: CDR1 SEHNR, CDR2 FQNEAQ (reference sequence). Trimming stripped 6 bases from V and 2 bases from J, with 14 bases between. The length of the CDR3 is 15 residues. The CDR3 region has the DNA TGTGCCAGCAGTAATAGCGGTTCCGCCTACAATGAGCAGTTCTTC. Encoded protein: CASSNSGSAYNEQFF.

The CDR3 bases are TGTGCCAGCAGCTTAGATCGGGTTTGGCAGAGCTTTAATGAAAAACTGTTTTTT. Its translation: CASSLDRVWQSFNEKLFF. V and J are TRBV11-2 and TRBJ1-4; D ambiguous. This CDR3 contains 18 residues. The germline CDR1 and CDR2 sequences are SGHAT and FQNNGV. V was clipped by 0 bases and J by 4 bases, with 18 bases between them.

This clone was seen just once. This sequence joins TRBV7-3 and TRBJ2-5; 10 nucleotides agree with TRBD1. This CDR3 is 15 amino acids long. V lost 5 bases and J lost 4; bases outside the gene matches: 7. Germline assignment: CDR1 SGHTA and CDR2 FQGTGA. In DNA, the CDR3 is TGTGCCAGCAGCGCACGGACAGGGGGGGTAGAGACCCAGTACTTC. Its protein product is CASSARTGGVETQYF.